The rows below give T cell receptor beta chains drawn from one sample of a study of blood T cell repertoires in COVID-19. Libraries were prepared by immunoSEQ multiplex PCR; TCRdb keeps only in-frame clonotypes and omits some of them. In the table there are 200,000 to 250,000 clones, over 65% of which are singletons. Sequencing used PBMCs or T cells enriched from blood (not recorded which). Every receptor here comes from a woman between 55 and 75 years old who had recovered from COVID-19. CDR3s include the opening cysteine and the closing phenylalanine or tryptophan. A D gene is named only where the DNA matches it firmly. Clone size is shown for a subset of rows, as once, few, many or a class of expanded clone.

d_call: NA
clone_size: NA
v_call: TRBV7-9
j_call: TRBJ1-1
cdr3_aa: CASSSQTGRGTEAFF
cdr3_nt: TGTGCCAGCAGCTCTCAGACAGGACGGGGCACTGAAGCTTTCTTT

d_call: NA
clone_size: once
v_call: TRBV5-6
j_call: TRBJ1-2
cdr3_aa: CASSFSTANYGYTF
cdr3_nt: TGTGCCAGCAGCTTTAGTACAGCTAACTATGGCTACACCTTC

d_call: TRBD2
clone_size: NA
v_call: TRBV5-1
j_call: TRBJ2-7
cdr3_aa: CASSWTSVYEQYF
cdr3_nt: TGCGCCAGCAGCTGGACTAGCGTTTACGAGCAGTACTTC

d_call: TRBD1
clone_size: NA
v_call: TRBV19
j_call: TRBJ1-5
cdr3_aa: CASKRGQDNQPQHF
cdr3_nt: TGTGCCAGTAAGCGAGGACAGGATAATCAGCCCCAGCATTTT

d_call: TRBD2
clone_size: NA
v_call: TRBV3-1/TRBV3-2
j_call: TRBJ2-3
cdr3_aa: CASSASGTYQDTQYF
cdr3_nt: TGTGCCAGCAGCGCCAGCGGGACCTATCAAGATACGCAGTATTTT

d_call: NA
clone_size: NA
v_call: TRBV7-8
j_call: TRBJ1-1
cdr3_aa: CASSLIGTGYDEAFF
cdr3_nt: TGTGCCAGCAGCTTGATTGGAACAGGGTACGATGAAGCTTTCTTT

d_call: TRBD1
clone_size: NA
v_call: TRBV7-6
j_call: TRBJ2-4
cdr3_aa: CASSSYPRTGGLAKNIQYF
cdr3_nt: TGTGCCAGCAGCTCTTACCCGAGGACAGGAGGCCTAGCCAAAAACATTCAGTACTTC

d_call: TRBD1
clone_size: NA
v_call: TRBV5-1
j_call: TRBJ2-1
cdr3_aa: CASSKRTGEDEQFF
cdr3_nt: TGCGCCAGCAGCAAGCGGACAGGGGAGGATGAGCAGTTCTTC

d_call: TRBD1
clone_size: NA
v_call: TRBV12-3/TRBV12-4
j_call: TRBJ1-5
cdr3_aa: CASSWTGGQPQHF
cdr3_nt: TGTGCCAGCAGTTGGACAGGGGGCCAGCCCCAGCATTTT

d_call: NA
clone_size: NA
v_call: TRBV2
j_call: TRBJ2-3
cdr3_aa: CATDSSIHTDTQYF
cdr3_nt: TGTGCCACCGATTCGTCTATCCACACAGATACGCAGTATTTT

d_call: TRBD1
clone_size: NA
v_call: TRBV27
j_call: TRBJ1-2
cdr3_aa: CASSHLAETGNYGYTF
cdr3_nt: TGTGCCAGCAGCCACCTAGCCGAGACAGGGAACTATGGCTACACCTTC

d_call: TRBD1
clone_size: once
v_call: TRBV2
j_call: TRBJ1-2
cdr3_aa: CASSQLGQASYGYTF
cdr3_nt: TGTGCCAGCAGTCAACTGGGACAGGCCTCCTATGGCTACACCTTC

d_call: NA
clone_size: NA
v_call: TRBV7-3
j_call: TRBJ2-5
cdr3_aa: CASSASGKQETQYF
cdr3_nt: TGTGCCAGCAGCGCTTCCGGGAAACAAGAGACCCAGTACTTC

d_call: NA
clone_size: NA
v_call: TRBV3-1/TRBV3-2
j_call: TRBJ1-1
cdr3_aa: CASSPRGGGTEAFF
cdr3_nt: TGTGCCAGCAGCCCCCGAGGAGGTGGCACTGAAGCTTTCTTT

d_call: NA
clone_size: NA
v_call: TRBV7-3
j_call: TRBJ1-6
cdr3_aa: CASSVGADSNNSPLHF
cdr3_nt: TGTGCCAGCAGCGTTGGGGCCGATTCTAATAATTCACCCCTCCACTTT

d_call: NA
clone_size: NA
v_call: TRBV7-8
j_call: TRBJ2-3
cdr3_aa: CASGQQGTDTQYF
cdr3_nt: TGTGCCAGCGGACAACAGGGCACAGATACGCAGTATTTT

d_call: NA
clone_size: NA
v_call: TRBV6-2/TRBV6-3
j_call: TRBJ1-5
cdr3_aa: CASSYPPRHSNQPQHF
cdr3_nt: TGTGCCAGCAGTTACCCCCCCAGGCACTCCAATCAGCCCCAGCATTTT

d_call: NA
clone_size: NA
v_call: TRBV4-3
j_call: TRBJ1-2
cdr3_aa: CASSQDRGAGYTF
cdr3_nt: TGCGCCAGCAGCCAAGATCGGGGGGCAGGCTACACCTTC

d_call: TRBD2
clone_size: NA
v_call: TRBV29-1
j_call: TRBJ2-5
cdr3_aa: CSVDPLAGGVETQYF
cdr3_nt: TGCAGCGTTGACCCCCTAGCGGGAGGAGTAGAGACCCAGTACTTC

d_call: NA
clone_size: NA
v_call: TRBV7-8
j_call: TRBJ1-1
cdr3_aa: CASSYVQGTEAFF
cdr3_nt: TGTGCCAGCAGCTACGTTCAGGGAACTGAAGCTTTCTTT

d_call: NA
clone_size: NA
v_call: TRBV7-2
j_call: TRBJ1-4
cdr3_aa: CASSRTAVATNEKLFF
cdr3_nt: TGTGCCAGCAGCCGGACAGCCGTTGCAACTAATGAAAAACTGTTTTTT

d_call: NA
clone_size: NA
v_call: TRBV11-2
j_call: TRBJ1-5
cdr3_aa: CASSLEAGLNQPQHF
cdr3_nt: TGTGCCAGCAGCTTAGAGGCGGGTCTCAATCAGCCCCAGCATTTT

d_call: TRBD2
clone_size: NA
v_call: TRBV14
j_call: TRBJ2-5
cdr3_aa: CASSLGTSGEETQYF
cdr3_nt: TGTGCCAGCAGCCTCGGGACTAGCGGGGAGGAGACCCAGTACTTC

d_call: NA
clone_size: NA
v_call: TRBV2
j_call: TRBJ1-4
cdr3_aa: CASRQGYGEKLFF
cdr3_nt: TGTGCCAGCAGGCAGGGGTATGGTGAAAAACTGTTTTTT

d_call: TRBD2
clone_size: NA
v_call: TRBV9
j_call: TRBJ2-1
cdr3_aa: CASSVGTSGGYEQFF
cdr3_nt: TGTGCCAGCAGCGTCGGGACTAGCGGGGGCTATGAGCAGTTCTTC

d_call: TRBD1
clone_size: NA
v_call: TRBV5-6
j_call: TRBJ1-6
cdr3_aa: CASSLGQTSLHF
cdr3_nt: TGTGCCAGCAGCCTGGGACAGACTAGCCTCCACTTT

d_call: NA
clone_size: once
v_call: TRBV30
j_call: TRBJ1-2
cdr3_aa: CAWSSGLPGRYTF
cdr3_nt: TGTGCCTGGAGTTCCGGTTTGCCCGGTCGCTACACCTTC

d_call: TRBD1
clone_size: NA
v_call: TRBV5-1
j_call: TRBJ2-2
cdr3_aa: CASSFAQGIGGELFF
cdr3_nt: TGCGCCAGCAGCTTTGCACAGGGGATCGGCGGGGAGCTGTTTTTT

d_call: TRBD1
clone_size: once
v_call: TRBV5-4
j_call: TRBJ1-1
cdr3_aa: CASSQENRGNTEAFF
cdr3_nt: TGTGCCAGCAGCCAGGAGAACAGGGGGAACACTGAAGCTTTCTTT

d_call: TRBD1
clone_size: few
v_call: TRBV5-1
j_call: TRBJ1-5
cdr3_aa: CASSLGQGRNQPQHF
cdr3_nt: TGCGCCAGCAGCCTAGGACAGGGAAGGAATCAGCCCCAGCATTTT

d_call: TRBD1
clone_size: NA
v_call: TRBV10-3
j_call: TRBJ2-2
cdr3_aa: CAITGTGDRELFF
cdr3_nt: TGTGCCATCACCGGCACAGGGGATAGGGAGCTGTTTTTT

d_call: TRBD1
clone_size: NA
v_call: TRBV7-9
j_call: TRBJ1-2
cdr3_aa: CASSLGGGHYGYTF
cdr3_nt: TGTGCCAGCAGCTTAGGAGGGGGCCACTATGGCTACACCTTC

d_call: TRBD1
clone_size: NA
v_call: TRBV2
j_call: TRBJ1-2
cdr3_aa: CASTDRVGGYTF
cdr3_nt: TGTGCCAGCACAGACAGGGTCGGAGGCTACACCTTC

d_call: NA
clone_size: few
v_call: TRBV12-5
j_call: TRBJ2-1
cdr3_aa: CASGPQGGGDNEQFF
cdr3_nt: TGTGCTAGTGGTCCCCAGGGGGGTGGGGACAATGAGCAGTTCTTC

d_call: TRBD1
clone_size: NA
v_call: TRBV29-1
j_call: TRBJ2-7
cdr3_aa: CSVSGQGGFYEQYF
cdr3_nt: TGCAGCGTAAGCGGACAGGGGGGTTTTTACGAGCAGTACTTC

d_call: NA
clone_size: few
v_call: TRBV7-9
j_call: TRBJ2-5
cdr3_aa: CASSLVAGGETQYF
cdr3_nt: TGTGCCAGCAGCTTAGTGGCCGGAGGAGAGACCCAGTACTTC

d_call: TRBD1
clone_size: once
v_call: TRBV5-1
j_call: TRBJ2-2
cdr3_aa: CASSLVGDRGTGELFF
cdr3_nt: TGCGCCAGCAGCTTGGTTGGGGACAGGGGCACCGGGGAGCTGTTTTTT

d_call: TRBD2
clone_size: NA
v_call: TRBV9
j_call: TRBJ2-7
cdr3_aa: CASSVYPWGTSGRYDEQYF
cdr3_nt: TGTGCCAGCAGCGTATACCCCTGGGGGACTAGCGGGAGGTATGACGAGCAGTACTTC

d_call: TRBD2
clone_size: NA
v_call: TRBV29-1
j_call: TRBJ2-5
cdr3_aa: CSSYSGRVWETQYF
cdr3_nt: TGCAGCTCCTATAGCGGGAGGGTTTGGGAGACCCAGTACTTC

d_call: NA
clone_size: once
v_call: TRBV27
j_call: TRBJ2-6
cdr3_aa: CASSFSGANVLTF
cdr3_nt: TGTGCCAGCAGTTTCTCCGGGGCCAACGTCCTGACTTTC

d_call: TRBD2
clone_size: NA
v_call: TRBV5-5
j_call: TRBJ2-7
cdr3_aa: CASTRGLAGTYEQYF
cdr3_nt: TGTGCCAGCACCCGGGGGCTAGCGGGAACCTACGAGCAGTACTTC

d_call: NA
clone_size: NA
v_call: TRBV6-5
j_call: TRBJ1-6
cdr3_aa: CASSYSGGYNSPLHF
cdr3_nt: TGTGCCAGCAGTTACTCAGGGGGTTATAATTCACCCCTCCACTTT

d_call: TRBD1
clone_size: NA
v_call: TRBV18
j_call: TRBJ1-6
cdr3_aa: CASSPRQGVNSPLHF
cdr3_nt: TGTGCCAGCTCTCCGAGACAGGGGGTAAATTCACCCCTCCACTTT